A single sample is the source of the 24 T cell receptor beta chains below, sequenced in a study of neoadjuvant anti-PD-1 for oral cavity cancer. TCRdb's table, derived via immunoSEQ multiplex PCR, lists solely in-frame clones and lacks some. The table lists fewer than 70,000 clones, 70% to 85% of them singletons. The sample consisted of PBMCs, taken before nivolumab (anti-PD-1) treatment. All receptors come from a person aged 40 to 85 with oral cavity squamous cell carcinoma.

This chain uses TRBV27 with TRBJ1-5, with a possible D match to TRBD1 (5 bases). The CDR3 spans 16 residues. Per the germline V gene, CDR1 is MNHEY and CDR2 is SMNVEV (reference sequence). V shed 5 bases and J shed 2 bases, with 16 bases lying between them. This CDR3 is CASSVSGVGGNQPQHF. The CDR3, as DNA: TGTGCCAGCAGTGTTTCGGGGGTGGGGGGCAATCAGCCCCAGCATTTT.

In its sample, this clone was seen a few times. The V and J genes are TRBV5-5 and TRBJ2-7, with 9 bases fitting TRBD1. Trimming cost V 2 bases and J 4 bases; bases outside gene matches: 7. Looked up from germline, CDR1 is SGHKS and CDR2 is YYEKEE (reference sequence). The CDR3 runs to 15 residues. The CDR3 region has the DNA TGTGCCAGCAGCTTCCAACAGGGGGCTTTTTACGAGCAGTACTTC. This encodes CASSFQQGAFYEQYF.

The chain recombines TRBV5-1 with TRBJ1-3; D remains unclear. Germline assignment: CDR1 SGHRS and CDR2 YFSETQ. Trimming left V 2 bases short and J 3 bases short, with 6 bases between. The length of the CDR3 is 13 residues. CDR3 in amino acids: CASSFGIGNTIYF. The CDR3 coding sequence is TGCGCCAGCAGCTTCGGGATTGGAAACACCATATATTTT.

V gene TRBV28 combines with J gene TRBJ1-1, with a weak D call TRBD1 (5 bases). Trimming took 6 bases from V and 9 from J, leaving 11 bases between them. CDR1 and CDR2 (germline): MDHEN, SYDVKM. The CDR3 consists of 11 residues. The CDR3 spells CASRYRTQAFF. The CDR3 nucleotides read TGTGCCAGCAGATACAGGACCCAAGCTTTCTTT.

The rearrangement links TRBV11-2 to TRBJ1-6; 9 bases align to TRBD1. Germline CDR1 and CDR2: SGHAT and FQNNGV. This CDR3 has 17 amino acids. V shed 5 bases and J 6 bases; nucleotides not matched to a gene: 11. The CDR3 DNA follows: TGTGCCAGCAGCATTCAACAGGGGGCGCGTGGTAATTCACCCCTCCACTTT. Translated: CASSIQQGARGNSPLHF. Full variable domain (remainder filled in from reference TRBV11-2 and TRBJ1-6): EAGVAQSPRYKIIEKRQSVAFWCNPISGHATLYWYQQILGQGPKLLIQFQNNGVVDDSQLPKDRFSAERLKGVDSTLKIQPAKLEDSAVYLCASSIQQGARGNSPLHFGNGTRLTVT.

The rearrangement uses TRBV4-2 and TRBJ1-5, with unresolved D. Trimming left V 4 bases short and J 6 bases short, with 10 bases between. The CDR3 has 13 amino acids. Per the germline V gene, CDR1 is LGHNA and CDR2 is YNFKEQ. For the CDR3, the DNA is TGTGCCAGCAGCCTGTCTCTGGGTCAGCCCCAGCATTTT. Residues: CASSLSLGQPQHF.

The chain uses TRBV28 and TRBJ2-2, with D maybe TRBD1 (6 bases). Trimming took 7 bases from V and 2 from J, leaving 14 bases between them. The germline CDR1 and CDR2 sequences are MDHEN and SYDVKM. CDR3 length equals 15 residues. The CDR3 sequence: CASKERGSNTGELFF. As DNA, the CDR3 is TGTGCCAGCAAAGAGAGGGGGAGTAACACCGGGGAGCTGTTTTTT.

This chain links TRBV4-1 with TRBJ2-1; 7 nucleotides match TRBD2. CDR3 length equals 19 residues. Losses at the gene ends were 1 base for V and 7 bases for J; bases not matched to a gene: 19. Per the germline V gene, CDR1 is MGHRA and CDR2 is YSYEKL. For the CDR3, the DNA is TGCGCCAGCAGCCAAGGGCAGGTAAGTGGTGGGAGGGCCGAAAATGAGCAGTTCTTC. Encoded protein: CASSQGQVSGGRAENEQFF.

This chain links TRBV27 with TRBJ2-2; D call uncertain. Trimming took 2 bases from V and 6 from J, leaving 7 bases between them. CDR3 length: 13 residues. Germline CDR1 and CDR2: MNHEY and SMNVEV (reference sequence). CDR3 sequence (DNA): TGTGCCAGCAGTTTAATTGAGGCCGGGGAGCTGTTTTTT. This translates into CASSLIEAGELFF.

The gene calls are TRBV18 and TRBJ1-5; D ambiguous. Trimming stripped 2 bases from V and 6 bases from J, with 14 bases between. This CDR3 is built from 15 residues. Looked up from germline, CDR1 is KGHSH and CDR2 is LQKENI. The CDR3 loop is CASSPDRGFGQPQHF. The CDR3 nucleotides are TGTGCCAGCTCACCAGATAGAGGATTCGGTCAGCCCCAGCATTTT.

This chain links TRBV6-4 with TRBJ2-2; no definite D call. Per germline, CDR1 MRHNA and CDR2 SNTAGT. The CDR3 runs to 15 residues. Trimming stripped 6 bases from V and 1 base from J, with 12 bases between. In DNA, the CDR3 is TGTGCCAGCAGCGAGGACGATTTGAACACCGGGGAGCTGTTTTTT. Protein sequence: CASSEDDLNTGELFF.

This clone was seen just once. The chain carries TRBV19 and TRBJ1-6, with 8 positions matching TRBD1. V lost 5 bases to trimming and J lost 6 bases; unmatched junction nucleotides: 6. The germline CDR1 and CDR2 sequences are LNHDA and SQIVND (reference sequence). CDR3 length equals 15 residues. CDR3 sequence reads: CASSLGQGFNSPLHF. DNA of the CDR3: TGTGCCAGTAGTTTAGGACAGGGCTTTAATTCACCCCTCCACTTT.

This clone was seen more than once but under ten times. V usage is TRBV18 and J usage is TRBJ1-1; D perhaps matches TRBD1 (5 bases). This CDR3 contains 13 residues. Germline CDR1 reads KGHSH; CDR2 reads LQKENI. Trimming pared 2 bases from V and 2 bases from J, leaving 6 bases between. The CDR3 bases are TGTGCCAGCTCACCAGGGGCTAACACTGAAGCTTTCTTT. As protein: CASSPGANTEAFF.

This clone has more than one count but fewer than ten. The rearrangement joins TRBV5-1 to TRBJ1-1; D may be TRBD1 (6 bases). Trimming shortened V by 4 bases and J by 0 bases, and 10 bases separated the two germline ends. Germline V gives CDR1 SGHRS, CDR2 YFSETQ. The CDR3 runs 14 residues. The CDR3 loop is CASSPGTLNTEAFF. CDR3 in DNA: TGCGCCAGCAGCCCCGGGACACTGAACACTGAAGCTTTCTTT.

CDR3 residues: CAISFLTGSYGYTF. CDR3 coding DNA: TGTGCCATCAGCTTTCTTACAGGGTCATATGGCTACACCTTC. The J gene is TRBJ1-2, the V gene TRBV10-3, with a tentative D call TRBD1 (6 bases). Germline CDR1 ENHRY, CDR2 SYGVKD. The length of the CDR3 is 14 residues. V lost 6 bases and J 5 bases, leaving 16 bases between the germline ends.

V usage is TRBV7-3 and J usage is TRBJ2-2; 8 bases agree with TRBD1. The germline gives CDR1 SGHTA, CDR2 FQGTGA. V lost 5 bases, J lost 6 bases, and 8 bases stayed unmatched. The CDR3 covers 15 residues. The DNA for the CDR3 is TGTGCCAGCAGCCCGGGGGACAGGTTGTCCGGGGAGCTGTTTTTT. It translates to CASSPGDRLSGELFF.

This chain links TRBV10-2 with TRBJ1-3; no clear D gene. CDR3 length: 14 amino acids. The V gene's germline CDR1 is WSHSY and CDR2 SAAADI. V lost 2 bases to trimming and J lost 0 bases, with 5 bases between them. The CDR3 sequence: CASSEGYSGNTIYF. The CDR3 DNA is TGCGCCAGCAGTGAGGGTTACTCTGGAAACACCATATATTTT.

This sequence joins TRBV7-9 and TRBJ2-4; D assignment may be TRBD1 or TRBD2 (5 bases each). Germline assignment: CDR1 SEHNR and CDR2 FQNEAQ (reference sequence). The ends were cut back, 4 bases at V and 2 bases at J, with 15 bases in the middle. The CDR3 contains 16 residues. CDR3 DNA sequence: TGTGCCAGCAGCTCAAGGGGAAGCGGACCCAAAAACATTCAGTACTTC. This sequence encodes CASSSRGSGPKNIQYF.

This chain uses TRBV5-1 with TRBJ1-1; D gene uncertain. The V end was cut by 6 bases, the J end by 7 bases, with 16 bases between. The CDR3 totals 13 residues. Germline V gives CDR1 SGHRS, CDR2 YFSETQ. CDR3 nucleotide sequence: TGCGCCAGCAACTCCCGGGGAGCGGGTGAAGCTTTCTTT. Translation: CASNSRGAGEAFF.

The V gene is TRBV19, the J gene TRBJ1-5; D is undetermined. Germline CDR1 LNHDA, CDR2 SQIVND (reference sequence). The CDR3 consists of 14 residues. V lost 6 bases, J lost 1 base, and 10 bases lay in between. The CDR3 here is CASSLRNSNQPQHF. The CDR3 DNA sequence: TGTGCCAGTAGCTTAAGAAACAGCAATCAGCCCCAGCATTTT.

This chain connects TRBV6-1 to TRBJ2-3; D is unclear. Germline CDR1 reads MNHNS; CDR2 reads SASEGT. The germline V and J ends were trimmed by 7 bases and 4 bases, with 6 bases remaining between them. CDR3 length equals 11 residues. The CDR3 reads CASTTPDTQYF. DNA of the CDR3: TGTGCCAGCACCACCCCAGATACGCAGTATTTT.

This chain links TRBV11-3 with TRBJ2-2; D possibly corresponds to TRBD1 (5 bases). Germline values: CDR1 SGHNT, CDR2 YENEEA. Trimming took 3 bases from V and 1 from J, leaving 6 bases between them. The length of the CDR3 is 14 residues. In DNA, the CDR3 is TGTGCCAGCAGCTTCGGACAGAACACCGGGGAGCTGTTTTTT. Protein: CASSFGQNTGELFF. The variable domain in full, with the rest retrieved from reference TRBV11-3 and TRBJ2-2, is EAGVVQSPRYKIIEKKQPVAFWCNPISGHNTLYWYLQNLGQGPELLIRYENEEAVDDSQLPKDRFSAERLKGVDSTLKIQPAELGDSAVYLCASSFGQNTGELFFGEGSRLTVL.

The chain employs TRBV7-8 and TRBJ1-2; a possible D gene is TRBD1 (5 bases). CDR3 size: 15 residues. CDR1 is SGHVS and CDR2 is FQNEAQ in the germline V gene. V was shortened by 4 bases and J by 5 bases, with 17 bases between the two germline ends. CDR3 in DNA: TGTGCCAGCAGCTACCGACCGGGGACGGATTATGGCTACACCTTC. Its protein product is CASSYRPGTDYGYTF. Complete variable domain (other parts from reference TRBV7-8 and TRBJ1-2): GAGVSQSPRYKVAKRGQDVALRCDPISGHVSLFWYQQALGQGPEFLTYFQNEAQLDKSGLPSDRFFAERPEGSVSTLKIQRTQQEDSAVYLCASSYRPGTDYGYTFGSGTRLTVV.

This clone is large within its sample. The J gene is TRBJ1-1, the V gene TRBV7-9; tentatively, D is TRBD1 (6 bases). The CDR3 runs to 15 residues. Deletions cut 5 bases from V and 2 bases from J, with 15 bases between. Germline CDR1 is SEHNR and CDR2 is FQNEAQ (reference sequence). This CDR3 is CASSPTGTLNTEAFF. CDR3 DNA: TGTGCCAGCAGCCCTACCGGGACACTAAACACTGAAGCTTTCTTT.